This T cell receptor beta chain was sequenced during a study of blood T cell repertoires in COVID-19. Study-level information: Nucleic acid was either cDNA or gDNA, and it came from T cells, B-cell-depleted T cells, or PBMCs.

Original data processing: Reference gene primer amplification gave nucleated cell count estimates. Data came from immunoSEQ multiplex PCR; TCRdb stores just in-frame clones and leaves some out. V, J and clone size derive from that table, while D and trimming were established from the DNA sequence. The repertoire holds about 280,000 clones, with approximately 88% as singletons. This CDR3 has 13 amino acids. CDR1 and CDR2 from the germline V gene are WNHNN and SYGVQD (reference sequence). V shed 4 bases and J shed 7 bases, with 13 bases lying between them. This chain connects TRBV10-1 to TRBJ2-5, with D possibly TRBD1 on 5 matching bases. The sequenced material came from peripheral blood. This TCR was sampled from a man aged 50 to 60 with acute or convalescent COVID-19. This chain's CDR3 is CASSATAPGTQYF. The CDR3 DNA is TGCGCCAGCAGTGCGACAGCCCCAGGGACCCAGTACTTC.